One and the same sample provided the 26 T cell receptor beta chains below, sequenced in a study of control samples from healthy donors and cancer patients. Sequenced by immunoSEQ multiplex PCR; TCRdb stores in-frame clones only, minus some. The data hold around 90,000 clones, with roughly nine tenths observed a single time. The sequencing sample was made of blood. These receptors all stem from a man aged 25 to 45 in good health.

The J gene is TRBJ1-1, the V gene TRBV5-1; D is ambiguous. The V and J ends lost 0 bases and 9 bases respectively, with 9 bases between them. Germline CDR1 reads SGHRS; CDR2 reads YFSETQ. There are 12 residues in the CDR3. The CDR3 reads CASSLDDRQAFF. The CDR3 nucleotides are TGCGCCAGCAGCTTGGATGACCGGCAAGCTTTCTTT.

The rearrangement links TRBV11-1 to TRBJ2-2; TRBD2 might be the D (6 bases). The CDR3 covers 16 residues. V shed 8 bases and J shed 4 bases, with 20 bases lying between them. The germline V gene encodes CDR1 SGHAT and CDR2 FQDESV (reference sequence). This chain's CDR3 is CASWPAGTTSTGELFF. The CDR3 DNA sequence: TGTGCCAGCTGGCCCGCGGGGACCACTTCCACCGGGGAGCTGTTTTTT.

This sequence joins TRBV2 and TRBJ1-2; a possible D gene is TRBD1 (5 bases). The CDR3 has 11 residues. Trimming shortened V by 8 bases and J by 5 bases, and 9 bases separated the two germline ends. Looked up from germline, CDR1 is SNHLY and CDR2 is FYNNEI. The CDR3: CASGREYGYTF. In nucleotides, the CDR3 is TGTGCCAGCGGCAGGGAATATGGCTACACCTTC.

This clone was detected only a few times. The chain couples TRBV27 to TRBJ1-2; 9 nucleotides agree with TRBD1. This CDR3 comprises 15 residues. Germline-derived CDR1 and CDR2 are MNHEY and SMNVEV (reference sequence). V lost 3 bases to trimming and J lost 5 bases; unmatched junction nucleotides: 7. For the CDR3, the DNA is TGTGCCAGCAGTTTCTACAGGGGGCTGGGGTATGGCTACACCTTC. This sequence encodes CASSFYRGLGYGYTF.

This chain joins TRBV19 and TRBJ2-1; 9 bases fit TRBD1. V dropped 3 bases and J dropped 4; count of bases not matched to a gene: 16. Germline CDR1 is LNHDA and CDR2 is SQIVND (reference sequence). This CDR3 region has 19 residues. CDR3 amino acids: CASSIGTGAGTGIYNEQFF. The CDR3 bases are TGTGCCAGTAGTATTGGTACAGGGGCAGGGACAGGGATTTACAATGAGCAGTTCTTC.

The J gene is TRBJ2-1, the V gene TRBV5-5; 12 bases align to TRBD1. Unmatched junction bases numbered 10, after V lost 1 base and J lost 8 bases. The germline V gene has CDR1 SGHKS and CDR2 YYEKEE (reference sequence). This CDR3 region has 17 residues. The CDR3 DNA is TGTGCCAGCAGCTTGTCAGATCCGGGACAGGGGGCGGATGAGCAGTTCTTC. This codes for CASSLSDPGQGADEQFF.

The chain employs TRBV5-1 and TRBJ2-2; 7 bases agree with TRBD1. V dropped 4 bases and J dropped 6; count of bases not matched to a gene: 12. The CDR3 length is 16 residues. Germline assignment: CDR1 SGHRS and CDR2 YFSETQ. The CDR3 DNA follows: TGCGCCAGCAGCAACCCTGACAGGGCCGGATCCGGGGAGCTGTTTTTT. Translating gives CASSNPDRAGSGELFF.

This clone appeared a single time. The rearrangement links TRBV2 to TRBJ2-4; D perhaps matches TRBD2 (6 bases). The germline V gene encodes CDR1 SNHLY and CDR2 FYNNEI. The CDR3 covers 16 residues. Trimming took 7 bases from V and 0 from J, leaving 16 bases between them. As DNA, the CDR3 is TGTGCCAGCACACCTGGACTACTACTAGCCAAAAACATTCAGTACTTC. Its translation is CASTPGLLLAKNIQYF. The full variable domain, completed using reference TRBV2 and TRBJ2-4, is EPEVTQTPSHQVTQMGQEVILRCVPISNHLYFYWYRQILGQKVEFLVSFYNNEISEKSEIFDDQFSVERPDGSNFTLKIRSTKLEDSAMYFCASTPGLLLAKNIQYFGAGTRLSVL.

This clone was seen only once. As DNA, the CDR3 is TGTGCCAGTAGTAACAGGGGACCGGGCAATCAGCCCCAGCATTTT. Translating gives CASSNRGPGNQPQHF. This chain connects TRBV19 to TRBJ1-5, with 7 bases identical to TRBD1. The junction had 5 bases not matched to a gene; V was cut back by 4 bases and J by 2 bases. This CDR3 region has 15 residues. Germline-derived CDR1 and CDR2 are LNHDA and SQIVND (reference sequence).

This clone has a handful of counts. The rearrangement uses TRBV7-9 and TRBJ2-1; tentatively, D is TRBD1 or TRBD2 (6 bases each). The germline V gene has CDR1 SEHNR and CDR2 FQNEAQ (reference sequence). This CDR3 has 14 amino acids. V dropped 5 bases and J dropped 9 bases, with 17 bases sitting between them. The CDR3 DNA reads TGTGCCAGCAGCCCGGGTAGGGGGGAGAGTGAGCAGTTCTTC. It is translated as CASSPGRGESEQFF.

The CDR3: CASSWDNTEAFF. Here the CDR3 DNA reads TGTGCCAGCAGCTGGGACAACACTGAAGCTTTCTTT. The gene calls are TRBV7-9 and TRBJ1-1, with a possible D match to TRBD1 (5 bases). V was cut by 4 bases and J by 2 bases, with 5 bases left in between. The CDR3 has 12 amino acids. Germline V lookup: CDR1 SEHNR, CDR2 FQNEAQ (reference sequence). Full variable domain (outside the CDR3, taken from reference TRBV7-9 and TRBJ1-1): DTGVSQNPRHKITKRGQNVTFRCDPISEHNRLYWYRQTLGQGPEFLTYFQNEAQLEKSRLLSDRFSAERPKGSFSTLEIQRTEQGDSAMYLCASSWDNTEAFFGQGTRLTVV.

This clone has only a few counts. This chain links TRBV5-5 with TRBJ2-1; TRBD2 matches 8 bases. The V segment lost 6 bases and the J segment 0 bases; nucleotides outside the gene matches: 5. Germline CDR1 is SGHKS and CDR2 is YYEKEE (reference sequence). CDR3 length equals 15 residues. Written as DNA, the CDR3 is TGTGCCAGCAACCGGGAGGGCGCCTCCTACAATGAGCAGTTCTTC. It translates to CASNREGASYNEQFF.

CDR3 in DNA: TGCGCCAGCAGTCCGGACAGCGCCTACAATGAGCAGTTCTTC. Residues: CASSPDSAYNEQFF. This chain uses TRBV10-2 with TRBJ2-1; perhaps TRBD1 as D (6 bases). V was clipped by 5 bases and J by 2 bases, with 10 bases between them. This CDR3 region has 14 residues. Germline V gene lookup returns CDR1 WSHSY and CDR2 SAAADI.

The chain couples TRBV23-1 to TRBJ2-1, with 7 nucleotides matching TRBD2. TRBV23-1 is flagged as an ORF with uncertain function. The CDR3 is made up of 16 amino acids. V trimming: 0 bases; J trimming: 8 bases; junction bases outside the gene matches: 10. The CDR3 reads CASSQSVAGGSDEQFF. In DNA form, the CDR3 reads TGCGCCAGCAGTCAATCAGTAGCCGGGGGGTCCGATGAGCAGTTCTTC.

V is TRBV9 and J is TRBJ1-6, with D hard to call. The length of the CDR3 is 14 residues. V lost 3 bases to trimming and J lost 5 bases, with 9 bases between them. The germline V gene encodes CDR1 SGDLS and CDR2 YYNGEE. CDR3 in amino acids: CASSDLGNNSPLHF. Written as DNA, the CDR3 is TGTGCCAGCAGCGACCTTGGCAATAATTCACCCCTCCACTTT.

This rearrangement joins TRBV29-1 to TRBJ1-1; D call uncertain. CDR3 length equals 14 residues. The V gene's germline CDR1 is SQVTM and CDR2 ANQGSEA. The V gene lost 7 bases and the J gene lost 3 bases, with 18 bases spanning the gap. The CDR3: CSAIPQRWYTEAFF. CDR3 nucleotide sequence: TGCAGCGCTATCCCCCAGAGATGGTACACTGAAGCTTTCTTT.

The chain joins TRBV10-2 to TRBJ1-1; D not certain. This CDR3 spans 13 amino acids. The V gene lost 7 bases and the J gene lost 4 bases, with 13 bases spanning the gap. CDR1 and CDR2 (germline): WSHSY, SAAADI. The chain's CDR3 is CASTLVSGTEAFF. The CDR3 DNA reads TGCGCCAGCACCCTCGTATCGGGCACTGAAGCTTTCTTT.

The chain employs TRBV7-2 and TRBJ2-1; 7 bases line up with TRBD2. V was clipped by 3 bases and J by 15 bases; unmatched bases: 5. CDR1 SGHTA and CDR2 FQGNSA come from the germline V gene. This CDR3 spans 11 amino acids. The CDR3 nucleotides read TGTGCCAGCAGCTTCGGGCGGGGGTGGTTCTTC. This codes for CASSFGRGWFF.

V gene TRBV10-3 combines with J gene TRBJ1-5; 7 nucleotides agree with TRBD1. The V gene end was trimmed by 2 bases and the J gene end by 7 bases; junction bases not matched to a gene: 5. The V gene's germline CDR1 is ENHRY and CDR2 SYGVKD. The CDR3 extends over 14 amino acids. The CDR3 reads CAISETGERQPQHF. The CDR3 DNA is TGTGCCATCAGTGAGACAGGGGAAAGGCAGCCCCAGCATTTT.

The chain couples TRBV12-5 to TRBJ2-1, with D uncertain. Trimming cost V 0 bases and J 9 bases, with 3 bases left between them. Germline lookup yields CDR1 LGHNT and CDR2 FRNRAP. This CDR3 has 11 amino acids. CDR3 in amino acids: CASGLVTEQFF. In DNA form, the CDR3 reads TGTGCTAGTGGTTTGGTTACTGAGCAGTTCTTC.

The chain joins TRBV18 to TRBJ2-5; D call uncertain. This CDR3 region has 14 residues. Germline loops: CDR1 KGHSH, CDR2 LQKENI. V was clipped by 1 base and J by 2 bases, with 8 bases between them. The CDR3 nucleotides are TGTGCCAGCTCACCACAGGGTTATCAAGAGACCCAGTACTTC. Its protein is CASSPQGYQETQYF.

CDR3 DNA: TGTGCCAGCAGCTGGGACCCCACCCGCGAGCAGTACGTC. The encoded protein is CASSWDPTREQYV. The chain recombines TRBV5-5 with TRBJ2-7; the D call may be TRBD1 or TRBD2 (5 bases each). The V end lost 3 bases, the J end lost 6 bases, and 13 bases lay between the germline ends. CDR1 and CDR2 from the germline V gene are SGHKS and YYEKEE (reference sequence). The CDR3 is 13 residues long.

This clone was seen a handful of times. V gene TRBV2 combines with J gene TRBJ1-1; the D is unclear. This CDR3 contains 13 residues. Germline-derived CDR1 and CDR2 are SNHLY and FYNNEI. Trimming took 7 bases from V and 0 from J, leaving 9 bases between them. The CDR3 sequence is CASTTLMNTEAFF. The CDR3 DNA reads as TGTGCCAGCACGACATTAATGAACACTGAAGCTTTCTTT.

CDR3 in amino acids: CASTQNTEAFF. The CDR3 bases are TGTGCCAGCACCCAGAACACTGAAGCTTTCTTT. This chain connects TRBV6-6 to TRBJ1-1; D is uncertain. The germline V and J ends were trimmed by 7 bases and 1 base, with 4 bases remaining between them. The CDR3 has 11 residues. Germline assignment: CDR1 MNHNY and CDR2 SVGAGI (reference sequence).

The chain has TRBV4-1 and TRBJ2-1; a weak D match, TRBD2 (6 bases). V lost 1 base and J lost 15, with 19 bases in between. The CDR3 extends over 14 amino acids. Germline CDR1 is MGHRA and CDR2 is YSYEKL. Here the CDR3 reads CASSQGPSGGLGFF. In DNA, the CDR3 is TGCGCCAGCAGCCAAGGGCCCTCAGGAGGGTTGGGGTTCTTC.

The V call is TRBV6-5, the J call TRBJ2-5, with D possibly TRBD2 on 5 matching bases. From germline, CDR1 is MNHEY and CDR2 SVGAGI. Trimming stripped 5 bases from V and 2 bases from J, with 9 bases between. This CDR3 is 13 amino acids long. In DNA, the CDR3 is TGTGCCAGCAGTCTGGACTGGCAAGAGACCCAGTACTTC. The encoded protein is CASSLDWQETQYF.